This is a list of T cell receptor beta chains from one sample in a study of OX40 agonist ivuxolimab in advanced cancers. The table came from immunoSEQ multiplex PCR; TCRdb's copy has only in-frame clones and leaves some out. Of approximately 76,000 clones in the sample, 80% to 90% were seen once. The sequencing here drew on CD4+ or CD8+ T cells sorted from blood, taken in a trial of the OX40 agonist ivuxolimab. These receptors all stem from an adult with an advanced solid tumor such as melanoma, head and neck, liver or kidney cancer. Both conserved end residues are part of each CDR3. D genes are given only for firm matches. Only some rows state a clone size, as once, few, many or a class for expanded clones.

NA	TRBV18	14	TRBJ2-7	NA	CASSPPVYPYEQYF	TGTGCCAGCTCACCCCCTGTATATCCCTACGAGCAGTACTTC
TRBD2	TRBV7-2	18	TRBJ2-2	NA	CASSLSFGTSGRGGELFF	TGTGCCAGCAGCTTATCCTTCGGGACTAGCGGGAGAGGCGGGGAGCTGTTTTTT
TRBD1	TRBV19	15	TRBJ2-7	NA	CASSLTGARSYEQYF	TGTGCCAGTAGTCTGACAGGGGCAAGGTCCTACGAGCAGTACTTC
NA	TRBV4-1	17	TRBJ2-3	NA	CASSQDWGGISTDTQYF	TGCGCCAGCAGCCAAGATTGGGGCGGTATTTCCACAGATACGCAGTATTTT
TRBD1	TRBV4-2	17	TRBJ1-3	NA	CASSQDPGQGFGNTIYF	TGTGCCAGCAGCCAAGATCCGGGACAGGGTTTTGGAAACACCATATATTTT
NA	TRBV27	15	TRBJ2-3	NA	CASSNPRVDTDTQYF	TGTGCCAGCAGTAACCCCAGGGTTGACACAGATACGCAGTATTTT
NA	TRBV29-1	13	TRBJ2-7	NA	CSVERGRTREQYF	TGCAGCGTTGAACGGGGGAGGACTCGCGAGCAGTACTTC
TRBD1	TRBV7-9	15	TRBJ2-7	NA	CASSLPGQSDYEQYF	TGTGCCAGCAGCTTACCGGGACAGTCCGACTACGAGCAGTACTTC
TRBD1	TRBV5-8	15	TRBJ1-2	NA	CASSSTGTGGHGYTF	TGTGCCAGCAGCTCAACCGGGACAGGGGGCCATGGCTACACCTTC
TRBD1	TRBV23-1	15	TRBJ1-2	NA	CASSQSGTVNYGYTF	TGCGCCAGCAGTCAATCCGGGACAGTTAACTATGGCTACACCTTC
TRBD2	TRBV7-9	17	TRBJ2-3	NA	CASSLAVGAGAADTQYF	TGTGCCAGCAGCTTAGCCGTGGGAGCGGGAGCGGCAGATACGCAGTATTTT
TRBD1	TRBV6-5	15	TRBJ2-7	NA	CASKQYRTGTYEQYF	TGTGCCAGCAAACAATACCGGACAGGTACCTACGAGCAGTACTTC
NA	TRBV12-1	16	TRBJ2-2	NA	CASPDRGGGNTGELFF	TGTGCCAGCCCCGATCGGGGAGGGGGGAACACCGGGGAGCTGTTTTTT
NA	TRBV6-4	15	TRBJ1-1	few	CASSDSSRGDTEAFF	TGTGCCAGCAGTGACTCCTCAAGGGGGGACACTGAAGCTTTCTTT
NA	TRBV6-5	11	TRBJ1-3	NA	CASEGGNTIYF	TGTGCCAGCGAGGGAGGAAACACCATATATTTT
NA	TRBV6-1	13	TRBJ1-1	NA	CASSEGENTEAFF	TGTGCCAGCAGTGAAGGTGAGAACACTGAAGCTTTCTTT
TRBD1	TRBV6-5	15	TRBJ1-3	NA	CASSYSDREGNTIYF	TGTGCCAGCAGTTACTCAGACAGGGAAGGAAACACCATATATTTT
NA	TRBV12-5	17	TRBJ2-5	NA	CASGLVLGGALQETQYF	TGTGCTAGTGGTTTGGTCCTGGGGGGGGCGCTGCAAGAGACCCAGTACTTC
NA	TRBV29-1	13	TRBJ2-7	many	CSVVPPQGNEQYF	TGCAGCGTTGTCCCCCCACAGGGTAACGAGCAGTACTTC
TRBD2	TRBV6-5	15	TRBJ2-7	NA	CASSLGGRGIYEQYF	TGTGCCAGCAGTCTGGGTGGGAGGGGAATCTACGAGCAGTACTTC
NA	TRBV13	13	TRBJ2-3	NA	CASSLAQSRYEYF	TGTGCCAGCAGCTTAGCCCAAAGTAGATACGAGTATTTT
NA	TRBV5-1	15	TRBJ1-6	few	CASSLDSTGYSPLHF	TGCGCCAGCAGCTTGGATAGTACAGGGTATTCACCCCTCCACTTT
NA	TRBV10-3	12	TRBJ2-7	NA	CASGDRRYEQYF	TGTGCCAGTGGAGACAGACGATACGAGCAGTACTTC
TRBD2	TRBV6-1	14	TRBJ2-3	NA	CASSEGAGADTQYF	TGTGCCAGCAGTGAGGGAGCGGGGGCAGATACGCAGTATTTT
NA	TRBV15	16	TRBJ2-2	NA	CATSRGGRLVGGELFF	TGTGCCACCAGCAGAGGGGGCAGGCTAGTGGGTGGGGAGCTGTTTTTT
TRBD1	TRBV18	19	TRBJ2-1	NA	CASSHQNPTGGSSYNEQFF	TGTGCCAGCTCCCATCAAAACCCGACAGGGGGCTCTTCCTACAATGAGCAGTTCTTC
NA	TRBV2	15	TRBJ2-2	NA	CASSGLTAGTGELFF	TGTGCCAGCAGCGGGCTGACGGCGGGCACCGGGGAGCTGTTTTTT
NA	TRBV27	15	TRBJ2-6	NA	CASMSLDWGANVLTF	TGTGCCAGCATGAGCCTTGACTGGGGGGCCAACGTCCTGACTTTC
NA	TRBV5-8	15	TRBJ2-5	NA	CASSVPGQRGETQYF	TGTGCCAGCAGCGTGCCGGGCCAACGGGGGGAGACCCAGTACTTC
NA	TRBV6-6	12	TRBJ1-4	NA	CASSYGDEKLFF	TGTGCCAGCAGTTACGGAGATGAAAAACTGTTTTTT
NA	TRBV5-8	14	TRBJ1-1	NA	CASSLGKTNTEAFF	TGTGCCAGCAGCTTAGGCAAAACGAACACTGAAGCTTTCTTT
NA	TRBV19	13	TRBJ1-1	NA	CASSEAMNTEAFF	TGTGCCAGTAGCGAGGCCATGAACACTGAAGCTTTCTTT
TRBD1	TRBV5-4	14	TRBJ2-7	NA	CASSLRGTGNEQYF	TGTGCCAGCAGCTTGAGGGGGACAGGGAACGAGCAGTACTTC
NA	TRBV7-9	13	TRBJ2-7	NA	CASSLPGAREQYF	TGTGCCAGCAGCTTACCAGGGGCGCGCGAGCAGTACTTC
TRBD1	TRBV6-5	14	TRBJ1-1	NA	CASSGQAGNTEAFF	TGTGCCAGTTCGGGACAGGCAGGGAACACTGAAGCTTTCTTT
NA	TRBV18	14	TRBJ2-7	NA	CASSPSQGTYEQYF	TGTGCCAGCTCACCATCACAGGGCACCTACGAGCAGTACTTC